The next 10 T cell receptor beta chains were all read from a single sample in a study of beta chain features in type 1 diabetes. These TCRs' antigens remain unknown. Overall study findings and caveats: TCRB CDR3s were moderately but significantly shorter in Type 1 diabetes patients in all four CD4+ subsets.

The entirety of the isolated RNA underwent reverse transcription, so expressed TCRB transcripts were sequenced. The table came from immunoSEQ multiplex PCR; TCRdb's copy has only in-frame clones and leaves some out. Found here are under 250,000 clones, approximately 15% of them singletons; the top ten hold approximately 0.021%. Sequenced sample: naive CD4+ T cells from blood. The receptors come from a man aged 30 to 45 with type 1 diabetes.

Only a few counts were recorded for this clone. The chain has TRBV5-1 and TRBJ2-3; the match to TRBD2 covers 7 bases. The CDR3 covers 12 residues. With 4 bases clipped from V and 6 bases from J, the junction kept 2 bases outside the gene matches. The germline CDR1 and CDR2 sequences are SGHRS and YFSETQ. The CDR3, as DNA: TGCGCCAGCAGCCTACTAGCGGATACGCAGTATTTT. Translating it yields CASSLLADTQYF.

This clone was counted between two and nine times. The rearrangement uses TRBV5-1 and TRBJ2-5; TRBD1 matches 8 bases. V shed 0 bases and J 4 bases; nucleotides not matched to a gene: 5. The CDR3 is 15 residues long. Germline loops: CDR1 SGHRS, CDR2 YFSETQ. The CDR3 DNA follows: TGCGCCAGCAGCTTGGATGGCAGGGGGCGAGAGACCCAGTACTTC. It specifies CASSLDGRGRETQYF.

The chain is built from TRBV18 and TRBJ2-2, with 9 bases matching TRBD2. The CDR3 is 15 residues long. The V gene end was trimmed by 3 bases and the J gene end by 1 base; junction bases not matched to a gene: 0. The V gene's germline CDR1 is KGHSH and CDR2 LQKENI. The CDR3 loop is CASSPSGGNTGELFF. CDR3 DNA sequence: TGTGCCAGCTCACCTAGCGGGGGGAACACCGGGGAGCTGTTTTTT.

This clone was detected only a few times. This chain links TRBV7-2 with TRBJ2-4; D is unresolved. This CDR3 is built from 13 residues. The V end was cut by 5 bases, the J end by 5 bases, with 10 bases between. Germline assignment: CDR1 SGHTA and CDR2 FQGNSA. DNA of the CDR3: TGTGCCAGCAGCCGCTCGGTTCAAAACATTCAGTACTTC. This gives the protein CASSRSVQNIQYF.

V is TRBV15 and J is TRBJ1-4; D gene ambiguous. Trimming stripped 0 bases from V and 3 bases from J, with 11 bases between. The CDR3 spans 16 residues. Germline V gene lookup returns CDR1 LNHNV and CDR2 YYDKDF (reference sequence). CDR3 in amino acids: CATSRDLKGANEKLFF. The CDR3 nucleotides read TGTGCCACCAGCAGAGATCTGAAGGGAGCTAATGAAAAACTGTTTTTT.

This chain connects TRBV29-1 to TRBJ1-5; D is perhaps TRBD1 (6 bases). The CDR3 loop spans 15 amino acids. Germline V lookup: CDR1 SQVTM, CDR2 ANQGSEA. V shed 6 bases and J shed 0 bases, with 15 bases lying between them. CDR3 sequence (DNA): TGCAGCGTCGCATACAGGGCGGATAGCAATCAGCCCCAGCATTTT. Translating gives CSVAYRADSNQPQHF.

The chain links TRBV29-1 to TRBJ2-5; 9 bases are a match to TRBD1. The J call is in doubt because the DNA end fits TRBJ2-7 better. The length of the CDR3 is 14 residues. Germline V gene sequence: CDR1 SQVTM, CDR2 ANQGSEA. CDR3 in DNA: TGCAGCGTTGACCCGACAGGGGGTATTTACGAGCAGTACTTC. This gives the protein CSVDPTGGIYEQYF.

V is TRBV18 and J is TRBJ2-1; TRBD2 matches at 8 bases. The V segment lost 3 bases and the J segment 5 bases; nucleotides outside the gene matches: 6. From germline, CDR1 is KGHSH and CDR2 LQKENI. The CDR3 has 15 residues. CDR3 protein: CASSPSAGADNEQFF. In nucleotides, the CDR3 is TGTGCCAGCTCACCTTCAGCGGGGGCCGACAATGAGCAGTTCTTC.

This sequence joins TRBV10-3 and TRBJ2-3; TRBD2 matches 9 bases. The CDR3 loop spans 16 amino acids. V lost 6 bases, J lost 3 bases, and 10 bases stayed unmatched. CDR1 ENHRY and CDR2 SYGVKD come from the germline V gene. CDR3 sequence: CAIRAPVTSGTDTQYF. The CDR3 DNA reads TGTGCCATCAGGGCGCCGGTGACTAGCGGAACAGATACGCAGTATTTT.

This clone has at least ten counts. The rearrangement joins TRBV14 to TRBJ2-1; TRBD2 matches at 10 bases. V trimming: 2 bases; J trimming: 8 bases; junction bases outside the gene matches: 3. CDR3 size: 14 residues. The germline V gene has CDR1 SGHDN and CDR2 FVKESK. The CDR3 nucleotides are TGTGCCAGCAGCCAACTAGCGGGAGTTGATGAGCAGTTCTTC. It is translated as CASSQLAGVDEQFF.